Each of the 6 T cell receptor beta chains below was sequenced from the same sample in a study of blood T cells in healthy people across ages. Together with a sample-barcoded 5' primer, a J-beta primer mix was included in a second PCR lasting about 6 to 12 cycles. TCRdb independently ran MiXCR on the 5' RACE reads; one entry per CDR3 protein. Of 730,000 or so distinct CDR3 sequences listed, roughly 44% are singletons. The sequencing sample was made of blood. The receptor source for this set is a woman in her fifties or sixties in good health.

The rearrangement uses TRBV20-1 and TRBJ1-2, with TRBD1 matching over 7 bases. Trimming cost V 6 bases and J 2 bases; bases outside gene matches: 9. This CDR3 comprises 14 residues. Germline V gene lookup returns CDR1 DFQATT and CDR2 SNEGSKA (reference sequence). CDR3 region: CSAAPGQTNYGYTF. Here the CDR3 DNA reads TGCAGTGCCGCTCCGGGACAGACAAACTATGGCTACACCTTC.

The chain couples TRBV12-3 or TRBV12-4 to TRBJ2-4, with no clear D. The DNA end is a closer match to TRBJ2-7, so the J assignment may be wrong. The CDR3 spans 14 residues. The CDR3 is CASSPRIVGYEQYF. Here the CDR3 DNA reads TGTGCCAGCAGTCCCAGGATAGTCGGTTACGAGCAGTACTTC.

This clonotype was seen more than once but under ten times. This chain joins TRBV2 and TRBJ2-3; D ambiguous. V lost 4 bases and J 9 bases, leaving 17 bases between the germline ends. The CDR3 runs to 14 residues. The germline V gene encodes CDR1 SNHLY and CDR2 FYNNEI. CDR3 nucleotide sequence: TGTGCCAGCAGTGGTCAGGACCGCGATGACACGCAGTATTTT. Translating it yields CASSGQDRDDTQYF.

This clonotype has just a few counts. The V and J genes are TRBV11-2 and TRBJ2-3; D remains unclear. The V end was cut by 2 bases, the J end by 1 base, with 10 bases between. CDR1 SGHAT and CDR2 FQNNGV come from the germline V gene. This CDR3 spans 15 amino acids. The CDR3 loop is CASSLIFRGTDTQYF. The CDR3 nucleotides are TGTGCCAGCAGCTTAATATTCCGGGGCACAGATACGCAGTATTTT.

This chain joins TRBV7-9 and TRBJ2-7, with D unresolved. V was trimmed by 5 bases and J by 2 bases, leaving 19 bases between them. Germline CDR1 SEHNR, CDR2 FQNEAQ (reference sequence). The length of the CDR3 is 16 residues. This chain's CDR3 is CASSDPAEGRTYEQYF. CDR3 DNA: TGTGCCAGCAGCGACCCCGCAGAAGGAAGGACCTACGAGCAGTACTTC.

The sample holds a few counts of this clonotype. J is TRBJ1-2 and V is TRBV15; TRBD1 is a possible D gene (5 bases). The CDR3 totals 15 residues. CDR1 LNHNV and CDR2 YYDKDF come from the germline V gene (reference sequence). Trimming cost V 1 base and J 3 bases, with 12 bases left between them. CDR3: CATSRGRDFDYGYTF. The DNA for the CDR3 is TGTGCCACCAGCAGAGGCAGGGACTTTGACTATGGCTACACCTTC. Together with reference TRBV15 and TRBJ1-2, the CDR3 gives the full variable domain: DAMVIQNPRYQVTQFGKPVTLSCSQTLNHNVMYWYQQKSSQAPKLLFHYYDKDFNNEADTPDNFQSRRPNTSFCFLDIRSPGLGDTAMYLCATSRGRDFDYGYTFGSGTRLTVV.